A selection of T cell receptor beta chains follows, all from one sample in a study of CDR3 diversity in severe acne. TCRdb re-called the PCR reads with MiXCR, one entry per CDR3 protein. Of fewer than 90,000 distinct CDR3 sequences in the sample, 45% to 55% were seen once. The sample comprised blood. These receptors were obtained from a male donor with severe acne vulgaris. The conserved cysteine and the conserved F or W are not part of the CDR3 here. The order of the fields is clone size, V gene, CDR3 protein. Clone size appears in some rows only: once, few, many, or a class for an expanded clone.

clone_size: many; v_call: TRBV7-2; cdr3_aa: ASSLMGRRLDEQF
clone_size: medium-sized; v_call: TRBV7-2; cdr3_aa: ASSLWASGAYEQY
clone_size: few; v_call: TRBV6-1; cdr3_aa: ASSEVAGGQETQY
clone_size: few; v_call: TRBV5-6; cdr3_aa: ASSLERELYEQY
clone_size: -; v_call: TRBV11-2; cdr3_aa: ASNSGGSQETQY
clone_size: many; v_call: TRBV7-6; cdr3_aa: ASSWGQTGELF
clone_size: few; v_call: TRBV25-1; cdr3_aa: ASSEYRLDRAGFGANVLT
clone_size: -; v_call: TRBV29-1; cdr3_aa: SVRDRGQCEQY
clone_size: -; v_call: TRBV6-4; cdr3_aa: ASRGGGEQY
clone_size: -; v_call: TRBV12-3/TRBV12-4; cdr3_aa: ASSFRSSGNQPQH
clone_size: many; v_call: TRBV5-1; cdr3_aa: ASSRRAGGSSYNEQF
clone_size: few; v_call: TRBV5-4; cdr3_aa: ASSPGGQGGPDTQY
clone_size: many; v_call: TRBV6-1; cdr3_aa: ASSEDLAGAYEQY
clone_size: -; v_call: TRBV6-1; cdr3_aa: ASSVSSNQPQH
clone_size: once; v_call: TRBV25-1; cdr3_aa: ASSELGNQPQH
clone_size: medium-sized; v_call: TRBV20-1; cdr3_aa: SARQGRDSGNTIY
clone_size: many; v_call: TRBV15; cdr3_aa: ATSNPRGGSYNEQF
clone_size: -; v_call: TRBV7-8; cdr3_aa: ASSLSGGQPQH
clone_size: -; v_call: TRBV19; cdr3_aa: ASSIDGQAGEQPQH
clone_size: few; v_call: TRBV9; cdr3_aa: ASSVGQTKSPLH
clone_size: -; v_call: TRBV6-4; cdr3_aa: ASSYTSNPPQH
clone_size: many; v_call: TRBV28; cdr3_aa: ASSFVAEYGYT
clone_size: -; v_call: TRBV7-9; cdr3_aa: ASSLGLAGKQETQY
clone_size: -; v_call: TRBV12-5; cdr3_aa: ASGLVQGIMNTEAF
clone_size: many; v_call: TRBV20-1; cdr3_aa: SAGGREETQY
clone_size: many; v_call: TRBV11-2; cdr3_aa: ASSPGAYEQY
clone_size: many; v_call: TRBV12-3/TRBV12-4; cdr3_aa: ASTLGGPGNTIY
clone_size: -; v_call: TRBV10-3; cdr3_aa: AISGPTQRLYGYT
clone_size: -; v_call: TRBV7-9; cdr3_aa: ASSRVGLAGLSYNEQF
clone_size: -; v_call: TRBV10-3; cdr3_aa: ATGRPEFETQY
clone_size: many; v_call: TRBV6-5; cdr3_aa: ASSYSSGTPYEQY
clone_size: -; v_call: TRBV28; cdr3_aa: ASTPIEAKQTQY
clone_size: -; v_call: TRBV9; cdr3_aa: ASSVGGETQY
clone_size: medium-sized; v_call: TRBV25-1; cdr3_aa: ASSPQSVAGDQDTQY
clone_size: many; v_call: TRBV11-2; cdr3_aa: ASSLLPGELF
clone_size: medium-sized; v_call: TRBV7-2; cdr3_aa: ASSLSGDSYEQY
clone_size: -; v_call: TRBV5-1; cdr3_aa: ASSLAPSGRALETQY
clone_size: -; v_call: TRBV5-1; cdr3_aa: ASKQGKETQY
clone_size: few; v_call: TRBV28; cdr3_aa: ASSLLPQETQY
clone_size: -; v_call: TRBV24-1; cdr3_aa: ATSLGAGTEAF
clone_size: -; v_call: TRBV10-3; cdr3_aa: AISRGLEDEQY
clone_size: -; v_call: TRBV7-8; cdr3_aa: ASSLSSGLAGGYNEQF
clone_size: many; v_call: TRBV2; cdr3_aa: ASIASGNHNEQF
clone_size: many; v_call: TRBV6-2/TRBV6-3; cdr3_aa: ASSYYTSNTGELF
clone_size: many; v_call: TRBV25-1; cdr3_aa: ASSGNVLT
clone_size: -; v_call: TRBV7-9; cdr3_aa: ASSFMGGSQETQY
clone_size: few; v_call: TRBV10-2; cdr3_aa: ASSEGTSRQTQY
clone_size: medium-sized; v_call: TRBV29-1; cdr3_aa: SVRRDSGANVLT
clone_size: -; v_call: TRBV7-9; cdr3_aa: ASTKDRGDSNQPQH
clone_size: -; v_call: TRBV7-8; cdr3_aa: ASRFAPGLAGAPYEQY
clone_size: few; v_call: TRBV4-2; cdr3_aa: ASSQAPEDTEAF
clone_size: many; v_call: TRBV10-2; cdr3_aa: ASSVDRASILGFEQF
clone_size: many; v_call: TRBV29-1; cdr3_aa: SVEPPEGALAETQY
clone_size: -; v_call: TRBV7-8; cdr3_aa: ASSSRATGGATGELF
clone_size: medium-sized; v_call: TRBV20-1; cdr3_aa: SARTSPPYYNEQF